This TCR beta chain comes out of a study of cytomegalovirus exposure and HLA in healthy donors (TCRdb year 2017). Regarding the research as a whole: According to an earlier analysis of 587 of the donors, some 180 million T cells yielded 117 million unique TCR beta sequences and about 300 Gb of sequence data. High-throughput TCR immunosequencing, statistical association of individual TCRs with disease status, and machine learning were combined to predict cytomegalovirus infection status. In an earlier analysis of more than 550 of the donors, high-throughput TCR beta sequencing was used to judge whether each TCR beta V gene segment behaved as functional or pseudogenic. Donor age, sex, ethnicity and CMV serostatus were compiled together with the repertoire data. The study aimed to test whether signatures of past pathogen exposure could be identified by cataloging public T cell receptors. The T cell repertoires of several hundred subjects were profiled by immunosequencing and related to cytomegalovirus serostatus. HLA typing included class I and class II loci at four-digit resolution. The genetic ancestry cluster associated with self-reported Caucasian donors included about 84% of the 300 to 400 genotyped donors. Among over 350 genotyped donors of the cohort, an average of approximately 240,000 unique TCR beta nucleotide sequences were sequenced per donor, 15% to 20% of them non-productive. A few DR-DQ haplotypes were treated as single units for association and clustering because of strong linkage in the cohort. Along with the approximately 700-subject first cohort, a separate validation cohort of over 90 different subjects was used. An early release that covered 640 HLA-typed donors contained around 330 gigabases of sequencing data and about 84 million unique TCR sequences. A later genetic analysis took genome-wide SNP genotypes for about three fifths of the roughly 670 donors and used that subset as a discovery cohort. Rather than drawing on any new phenotypic data, the later analysis identified candidate immune exposures from TCR beta sequences and the way those sequences occurred across donors. The number of donors typed differed by locus, with roughly 629-640 for A, B, C, DRB1 and DQB1, 522 for DQA1, some 570 for DPA1, and some 470 for DPB1. Every repertoire in the discovery cohort had been generated on one and the same sequencing platform. In a later analysis, previously published TCR beta repertoires from hundreds of donors were re-analyzed and high-resolution HLA genotyping was added so that TCR occurrence patterns could be studied.

Study-wide conclusions, independent of this receptor: A cluster of highly shared sequence variants was judged likely to represent a technical artifact of the sequencing pipeline. Sequencing depth was assumed to be roughly uniform across donors in the presence/absence analyses, though that assumption may not hold. According to a later analysis, TCR association rates differed among HLA loci, with DRB1 alleles showing the most associated TCRs and HLA-C alleles showing the fewest. Immune exposure information for the cohort was limited to CMV serostatus. Specific HLA alleles were associated with 15,000 to 20,000 TCR beta sequences at a false discovery rate of 0.05 in a later analysis. Linkage disequilibrium might explain the correlated functional status among segregating V segments, but an unknown experimental factor could not be excluded. Most TCR sequences were seen in very few donors, while some public TCRs were found in many individuals. Because HLA typing was missing for some donors at each locus, association tests included only the typed subset. In a later analysis, HLA-associated TCR beta chains were found to be more clonally expanded and to have lower generation probabilities than equally common non-associated chains. An association between a missense DCLRE1C variant and V-gene and J-gene trimming of TCR beta chains was found in a later genetic analysis and replicated in an independent cohort. In both the original and validation cohorts, the classifier was reported to diagnose cytomegalovirus status with high specificity and sensitivity. A later genetic analysis reported fewer N-insertions in productive TCRs among donors in an Asian-associated ancestry cluster than the roughly 690-donor mean. Some IMGT-functional V segments, including TRBV6-2 and TRBV6-3, could not be told apart with the 87-base-pair reads, so those segments were excluded. It was suggested by the authors that the approach could potentially be generalized to other disease states and immunological phenotypes. A further reported finding was that TCR beta sequences accurately predicted the HLA-A and HLA-B alleles for most subjects in the first cohort. Strong co-occurrence of HLA alleles, especially DR and DQ, made assigning TCR associations to individual alleles difficult. An earlier analysis of approximately 500 of the donors showed that most TCR beta V segments appeared in productive rearrangements either about 90% or about 30% of the time, which broadly matched IMGT annotations. A later analysis reported that several top co-occurrence clusters appeared linked to parvovirus B19, influenza, CMV and Epstein-Barr virus. Most CMV-associated TCR beta chains appeared to be HLA-restricted in a later analysis, and the HLA associations seemed to be driven largely by CMV exposure. Because counts were too low, about 18 rarely observed V segments, including chromosome 9 orphons, were left out of the earlier analysis of some 600 of the donors. The cohort was sequenced for TCR beta chains only, and without alpha or paired-chain data the features that could be detected were limited. The study gave a list of under 200 TCR beta chains associated with cytomegalovirus. A few of the identified cytomegalovirus-associated TCR beta chains were confirmed in vitro to be specific for cytomegalovirus antigens.

From its cysteine to its phenylalanine, the CDR3 spans 12 amino acids. This entry keeps only the CDR3 DNA: 36 bases, framed from base 1. Via the germline V gene, CDR1 is SGDLS and CDR2 YYNGEE. The germline ends are 11 bases apart after V is trimmed by 0 bases and J by 13 bases. The cohort consisted of 650 to 850 healthy bone marrow donors. At the time of sampling, every cohort member was nominally healthy, though immune exposures that went unrecorded were likely present. The donor was CMV seronegative and belonged to the group of several hundred seronegative cohort members. A peripheral blood sample was collected from each donor, and TCR beta sequencing was performed on peripheral blood mononuclear cells. The Qiagen DNeasy Blood Extraction Kit was used to extract genomic DNA from the blood cell samples. In regard to this clone: Its antigen is unknown. No base quality values were provided; no much bigger clone lies one nucleotide off.

Libraries were prepared through the immunoSEQ multiplex PCR assay. A mixture of 60 forward primers for TCR Vbeta segments and 13 reverse primers for TCR Jbeta segments was used in the multiplex PCR. A multiplex PCR assay on genomic DNA amplified the CDR3 region of rearranged TCR beta genes. The amplified TCR beta libraries were sequenced on the Illumina HiSeq System as 87-base-pair reads. The original methods were these. A later analysis tallied approximately 87 million unique TCR beta chains across the 666 repertoires, and approximately 11 million of those chains were shared by two or more donors. Raw reads were error-corrected and collapsed into unique sequences by a nearest-neighbor algorithm in which closely related sequences were merged to remove PCR and sequencing errors. V, D and J gene segments were assigned by aligning CDR3 sequences to IMGT reference sequences. For a sequence to be retained, at least a six-nucleotide match to both a V gene segment and a J gene segment was required. Rearrangements were called productive when the CDR3 lacked stop codons and stayed in frame with V and J; all others were non-productive. CDR3 was defined by IMGT convention, running from the second conserved V-encoded cysteine to the conserved J-encoded phenylalanine. Sequences without an unambiguous match to a single V gene segment were excluded from the earlier analysis of 500 to 700 of the donors. In an earlier analysis of approximately 590 of the donors, a V segment was called functional when productive rearrangements were above 56.7%, and segregating when the standard deviation between donors exceeded 5%. A statistical classification framework was developed to diagnose cytomegalovirus status using the catalog of TCR beta chain sequences. In a later analysis, V and J genes were assigned by comparing TCR nucleotide sequences against IMGT/GENE-DB human TR gene sequences. The TCRdist pipeline was used in a later analysis to assign CDR3 sequences and most-parsimonious VDJ recombination scenarios. A later analysis defined each TCR beta chain by its CDR3 amino acid sequence plus V-gene family, and excluded reads lacking a unique V-gene family. As a way to deal with suspected cross-contamination and a sequencing artifact, a later analysis dropped roughly 600 nucleotide sequences that were highly shared and had low generation probability. In a later analysis, a clonal expansion index was calculated for each public chain from normalized within-repertoire ranks of inferred template counts. A later analysis computed generation probabilities with a VDJ recombination model fitted to out-of-frame rearrangements, and checked the results against IGoR. In a later analysis, hypergeometric tests were used to score TCR-TCR, TCR-HLA and TCR-CMV co-occurrence, with a repertoire-size bias correction applied to TCR pairs. A later analysis estimated false discovery rates by permuting HLA or CMV assignments 20 times. In a later analysis, co-occurring TCRs were grouped using DBSCAN, with TCRdist sequence similarity added in when clustering inside HLA-allele-positive subsets. Repertoires with fewer than 30,000 or more than 120,000 public chains were left out of co-occurrence clustering, as were four to six repertoires with anomalous nucleotide sharing. As stored in TCRdb, this immuneACCESS dataset retains in-frame rearrangements with V and J assigned. A fraction of the clones does not appear; measured against another copy, unresolved V genes explain less than half of the discrepancy, and the remainder lacks a known reason. The V and J calls and clone size are taken from that table; D and trimming were inferred from the DNA. Counted in this sample were 200,000 to 250,000 clones; around 73% of them appeared once. The ten largest clones add up to 3.8% of the sample.

This TCR was sampled from a male donor in good health and CMV-seronegative. The receptor chain draws on TRBV9 and TRBJ2-1; TRBD1 is perhaps the D gene, given 5 matching bases. Sequences were obtained from PBMCs. The DNA is as follows: TGTGCCAGCAGCGTAGGAACAGGCCCACAGTTCTTC. Its translation is CASSVGTGPQFF. With all but the CDR3 taken from the reference TRBV9 and TRBJ2-1 genes, the full variable domain is: DSGVTQTPKHLITATGQRVTLRCSPRSGDLSVYWYQQSLDQGLQFLIQYYNGEERAKGNILERFSAQQFPDLHSELNLSSLELGDSALYFCASSVGTGPQFFGPGTRLTVL.